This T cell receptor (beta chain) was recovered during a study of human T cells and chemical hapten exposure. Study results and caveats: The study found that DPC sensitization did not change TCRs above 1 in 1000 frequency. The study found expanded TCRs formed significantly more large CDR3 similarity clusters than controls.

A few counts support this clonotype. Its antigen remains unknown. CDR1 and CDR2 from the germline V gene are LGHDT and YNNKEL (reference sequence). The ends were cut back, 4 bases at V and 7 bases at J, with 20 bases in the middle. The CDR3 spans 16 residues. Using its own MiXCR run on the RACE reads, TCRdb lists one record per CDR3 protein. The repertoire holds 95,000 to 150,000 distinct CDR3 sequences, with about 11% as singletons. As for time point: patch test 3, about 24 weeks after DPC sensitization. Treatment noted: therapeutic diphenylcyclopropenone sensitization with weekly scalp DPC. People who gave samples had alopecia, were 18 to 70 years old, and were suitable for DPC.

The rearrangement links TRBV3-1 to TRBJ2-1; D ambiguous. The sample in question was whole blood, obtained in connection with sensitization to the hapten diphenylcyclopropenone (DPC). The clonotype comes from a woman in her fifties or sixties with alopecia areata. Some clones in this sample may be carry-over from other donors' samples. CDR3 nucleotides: TGTGCCAGCAGCCCACTACGGACGACCCTCGCGAATGAGCAGTTCTTC. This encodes CASSPLRTTLANEQFF.